One TCR beta chain is described in this entry. These data come from a study of CD8 T cells in Susac syndrome. The CDR3 is 14 amino acids. V was cut by 6 bases and J by 8 bases, with 19 bases left in between. Sequencing targeted TCR beta in blood CD8+ and CD4+ T cells. TEMRA cells underwent FACS enrichment and CD8+ and CD4+ T cells underwent negative isolation. Random hexamers were used to reverse transcribe roughly 0.5 to 1 ug of RNA. It was immunoSEQ multiplex PCR that amplified TCR beta CDR3 across 54 Vbeta and 13 Jbeta. Each CDR3 protein is one row after TCRdb ran MiXCR on the immunoSEQ multiplex PCR reads. The sample carries 200,000 to 250,000 distinct CDR3 sequences, about 96% recorded once.

Material: CD4+ T cells from PBMCs. V gene TRBV12-3 or TRBV12-4 combines with J gene TRBJ1-2; tentative D call: TRBD1 (6 bases). The sequence came from a human donor with multiple sclerosis. The CDR3 region has the DNA TGTGCCAGCAGCCAAACGGGGGGGGCAGGCGGCTACACCTTC. Its translation: CASSQTGGAGGYTF.